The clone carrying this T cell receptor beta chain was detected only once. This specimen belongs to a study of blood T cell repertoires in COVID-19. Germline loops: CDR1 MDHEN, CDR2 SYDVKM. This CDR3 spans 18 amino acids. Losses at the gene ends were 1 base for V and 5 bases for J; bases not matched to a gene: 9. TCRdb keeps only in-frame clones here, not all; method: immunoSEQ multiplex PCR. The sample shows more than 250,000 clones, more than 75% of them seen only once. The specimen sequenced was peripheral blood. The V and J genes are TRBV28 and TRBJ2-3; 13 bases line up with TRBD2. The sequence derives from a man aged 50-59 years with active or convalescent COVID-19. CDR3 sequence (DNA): TGTGCCAGCAGTTTATCCGAAACAACTAGCGGGGGGGGAGATACGCAGTATTTT. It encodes CASSLSETTSGGGDTQYF.